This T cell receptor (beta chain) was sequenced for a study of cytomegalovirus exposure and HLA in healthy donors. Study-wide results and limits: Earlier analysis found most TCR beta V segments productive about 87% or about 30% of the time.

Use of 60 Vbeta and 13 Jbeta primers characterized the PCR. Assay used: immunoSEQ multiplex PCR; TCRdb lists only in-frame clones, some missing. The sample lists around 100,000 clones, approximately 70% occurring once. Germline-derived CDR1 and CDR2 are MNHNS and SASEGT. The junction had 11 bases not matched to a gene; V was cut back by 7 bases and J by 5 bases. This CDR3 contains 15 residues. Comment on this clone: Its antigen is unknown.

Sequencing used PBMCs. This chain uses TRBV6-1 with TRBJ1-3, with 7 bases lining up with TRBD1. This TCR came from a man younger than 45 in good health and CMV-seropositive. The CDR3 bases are TGTGCCAGCATCACTACAGGGGACGTCCGAAACACCATATATTTT. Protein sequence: CASITTGDVRNTIYF.